Listed below are T cell receptor beta chains from one sample, sequenced in a study of OX40 agonist ivuxolimab in advanced cancers. Method: immunoSEQ multiplex PCR; TCRdb's copy keeps in-frame clones and lacks some. The table has fewer than 85,000 clones, about four fifths seen once; the top ten hold 0.45% to 0.65%. Specimen: CD4+ or CD8+ T cells sorted from blood, collected in a trial of the OX40 agonist ivuxolimab. The receptors here all came from an adult with an advanced solid tumor such as melanoma, head and neck, liver or kidney cancer. CDR3s include the opening cysteine and the closing phenylalanine or tryptophan. D genes are given only for firm matches. Rows may omit the clone size; those that give it use once, few, many or a size class.

D gene: TRBD2
clone size: -
J gene: TRBJ2-3
V gene: TRBV4-3
CDR3 protein: CASSRSRGLATTDTQYF
CDR3 DNA: TGCGCCAGCAGCCGCTCACGGGGACTAGCGACAACAGATACGCAGTATTTT

D gene: TRBD1
clone size: -
J gene: TRBJ2-7
V gene: TRBV28
CDR3 protein: CASSTYRGEQYF
CDR3 DNA: TGTGCCAGCAGTACTTACAGGGGCGAGCAGTACTTC

D gene: -
clone size: -
J gene: TRBJ2-3
V gene: TRBV29-1
CDR3 protein: CSVVGGLTDTQYF
CDR3 DNA: TGCAGCGTTGTAGGGGGGCTTACAGATACGCAGTATTTT

D gene: -
clone size: few
J gene: TRBJ1-2
V gene: TRBV28
CDR3 protein: CASSPDGRNYGYTF
CDR3 DNA: TGTGCCAGCAGCCCGGACGGCAGGAACTATGGCTACACCTTC

D gene: -
clone size: -
J gene: TRBJ1-5
V gene: TRBV5-5
CDR3 protein: CASSLEGFNQPQHF
CDR3 DNA: TGTGCCAGCAGCTTGGAGGGGTTCAATCAGCCCCAGCATTTT

D gene: TRBD2
clone size: -
J gene: TRBJ2-1
V gene: TRBV2
CDR3 protein: CASSRTSGPSSYNEQFF
CDR3 DNA: TGTGCCAGCAGTAGGACTAGCGGGCCGAGCTCCTACAATGAGCAGTTCTTC

D gene: -
clone size: -
J gene: TRBJ1-6
V gene: TRBV6-5
CDR3 protein: CASSQTVGVPLHF
CDR3 DNA: TGTGCCAGCAGTCAGACTGTGGGGGTCCCCCTCCACTTT

D gene: TRBD2
clone size: -
J gene: TRBJ2-1
V gene: TRBV4-3
CDR3 protein: CASSQAPSGRSDEQFF
CDR3 DNA: TGCGCCAGCAGCCAAGCCCCTAGCGGGAGGTCCGATGAGCAGTTCTTC

D gene: -
clone size: -
J gene: TRBJ2-1
V gene: TRBV4-1
CDR3 protein: CASSQRLGDEQFF
CDR3 DNA: TGCGCCAGCAGCCAACGTTTGGGGGATGAGCAGTTCTTC

D gene: TRBD1
clone size: -
J gene: TRBJ2-1
V gene: TRBV15
CDR3 protein: CATSSKDRGLNEQFF
CDR3 DNA: TGTGCCACCAGCAGCAAGGACAGGGGGCTCAATGAGCAGTTCTTC

D gene: TRBD1
clone size: few
J gene: TRBJ1-3
V gene: TRBV18
CDR3 protein: CASSPGQGSGNTIYF
CDR3 DNA: TGTGCCAGCTCACCGGGACAGGGGAGTGGAAACACCATATATTTT

D gene: TRBD2
clone size: -
J gene: TRBJ2-3
V gene: TRBV6-1
CDR3 protein: CASSEAGGFLTTQYF
CDR3 DNA: TGTGCCAGCAGTGAAGCGGGGGGGTTCCTCACTACGCAGTATTTT

D gene: -
clone size: -
J gene: TRBJ1-4
V gene: TRBV28
CDR3 protein: CASASNEKLFF
CDR3 DNA: TGTGCCAGCGCGTCTAATGAAAAACTGTTTTTT

D gene: TRBD1
clone size: -
J gene: TRBJ1-3
V gene: TRBV5-8
CDR3 protein: CASRPIDRGYGNTIYF
CDR3 DNA: TGTGCCAGCAGACCGATCGACAGGGGATATGGAAACACCATATATTTT

D gene: TRBD2
clone size: -
J gene: TRBJ2-5
V gene: TRBV6-5
CDR3 protein: CASRESGGRETQYF
CDR3 DNA: TGTGCCAGCAGGGAATCGGGGGGGCGAGAGACCCAGTACTTC

D gene: -
clone size: -
J gene: TRBJ1-4
V gene: TRBV28
CDR3 protein: CASSLYRASGEKLFF
CDR3 DNA: TGTGCCAGCAGTCTCTACAGGGCAAGTGGTGAAAAACTGTTTTTT

D gene: -
clone size: -
J gene: TRBJ2-6
V gene: TRBV5-1
CDR3 protein: CASSLLTGLGANVLTF
CDR3 DNA: TGCGCCAGCAGCTTGTTGACCGGGTTAGGGGCCAACGTCCTGACTTTC

D gene: TRBD2
clone size: -
J gene: TRBJ2-5
V gene: TRBV9
CDR3 protein: CASSVGASGSLGETQYF
CDR3 DNA: TGTGCCAGCAGCGTAGGGGCTAGCGGGAGTTTGGGTGAGACCCAGTACTTC

D gene: TRBD1
clone size: -
J gene: TRBJ1-5
V gene: TRBV6-1
CDR3 protein: CASSEGVGQGSNQPQHF
CDR3 DNA: TGTGCCAGCAGTGAAGGAGTGGGACAGGGCAGCAATCAGCCCCAGCATTTT

D gene: TRBD1
clone size: once
J gene: TRBJ2-5
V gene: TRBV5-1
CDR3 protein: CASSLNPGGAGETQYF
CDR3 DNA: TGCGCCAGCAGCTTGAACCCAGGGGGCGCGGGGGAGACCCAGTACTTC

D gene: -
clone size: -
J gene: TRBJ2-1
V gene: TRBV15
CDR3 protein: CATSRDRATYNEQFF
CDR3 DNA: TGTGCCACCAGCAGAGACAGGGCAACCTACAATGAGCAGTTCTTC

D gene: -
clone size: -
J gene: TRBJ1-4
V gene: TRBV7-2
CDR3 protein: CASSSSNEKLFF
CDR3 DNA: TGTGCCAGCAGCTCCTCGAATGAAAAACTGTTTTTT

D gene: -
clone size: -
J gene: TRBJ1-4
V gene: TRBV2
CDR3 protein: CASRRDETTNEKLFF
CDR3 DNA: TGTGCCAGCAGGAGGGACGAAACAACTAATGAAAAACTGTTTTTT

D gene: -
clone size: -
J gene: TRBJ1-4
V gene: TRBV6-5
CDR3 protein: CASSSQGRQKLFF
CDR3 DNA: TGTGCCAGCAGCTCTCAGGGACGCCAGAAACTGTTTTTT

D gene: -
clone size: -
J gene: TRBJ2-5
V gene: TRBV18
CDR3 protein: CASSPDANVGLTIGTQYF
CDR3 DNA: TGTGCCAGCTCACCAGACGCGAATGTGGGGTTGACAATTGGGACCCAGTACTTC

D gene: TRBD1
clone size: once
J gene: TRBJ2-3
V gene: TRBV4-3
CDR3 protein: CASSQGTGSTDTQYF
CDR3 DNA: TGCGCCAGCAGCCAAGGGACAGGTTCCACAGATACGCAGTATTTT

D gene: -
clone size: few
J gene: TRBJ1-4
V gene: TRBV4-3
CDR3 protein: CASSQDPQATTTNEKLFF
CDR3 DNA: TGCGCCAGCAGCCAAGATCCACAAGCCACCACAACTAATGAAAAACTGTTTTTT

D gene: -
clone size: -
J gene: TRBJ1-6
V gene: TRBV18
CDR3 protein: CASSPGRDSPLHF
CDR3 DNA: TGTGCCAGCTCACCAGGACGTGATTCACCCCTCCACTTT

D gene: -
clone size: -
J gene: TRBJ2-7
V gene: TRBV14
CDR3 protein: CASSQYYEQYF
CDR3 DNA: TGTGCCAGCAGCCAATACTACGAGCAGTACTTC

D gene: TRBD1
clone size: once
J gene: TRBJ1-3
V gene: TRBV19
CDR3 protein: CASSFYPGGSGNTIYF
CDR3 DNA: TGTGCCAGTAGTTTCTACCCAGGGGGCTCTGGAAACACCATATATTTT

D gene: TRBD1
clone size: -
J gene: TRBJ2-5
V gene: TRBV5-1
CDR3 protein: CASSLAGTGRVTQYF
CDR3 DNA: TGCGCCAGCAGCTTGGCGGGGACAGGGCGGGTGACCCAGTACTTC

D gene: TRBD2
clone size: -
J gene: TRBJ2-1
V gene: TRBV5-1
CDR3 protein: CASSLDVAGGNEQFF
CDR3 DNA: TGCGCCAGCAGCTTGGATGTAGCGGGAGGGAATGAGCAGTTCTTC

D gene: TRBD1
clone size: once
J gene: TRBJ2-7
V gene: TRBV5-1
CDR3 protein: CASSLAGQGGYEQYF
CDR3 DNA: TGCGCCAGCAGCTTGGCCGGACAGGGGGGTTACGAGCAGTACTTC

D gene: TRBD1
clone size: few
J gene: TRBJ2-7
V gene: TRBV5-1
CDR3 protein: CASSTGGRYEQYF
CDR3 DNA: TGCGCCAGTTCGACAGGGGGCCGCTACGAGCAGTACTTC

D gene: -
clone size: -
J gene: TRBJ1-6
V gene: TRBV4-3
CDR3 protein: CASSQAGTHNSPLHF
CDR3 DNA: TGCGCCAGCAGCCAAGCGGGAACCCATAATTCACCCCTCCACTTT

D gene: TRBD2
clone size: -
J gene: TRBJ2-3
V gene: TRBV28
CDR3 protein: CASTSGGAGTDTQYF
CDR3 DNA: TGTGCCAGCACGTCCGGGGGGGCAGGCACAGATACGCAGTATTTT

D gene: TRBD2
clone size: -
J gene: TRBJ2-7
V gene: TRBV19
CDR3 protein: CASSMGPSGSTMGEQYF
CDR3 DNA: TGTGCCAGTAGTATGGGGCCTAGCGGGAGCACCATGGGCGAGCAGTACTTC

D gene: -
clone size: -
J gene: TRBJ2-6
V gene: TRBV5-5
CDR3 protein: CASSRHQISGANVLTF
CDR3 DNA: TGTGCCAGCAGCCGACACCAGATCTCTGGGGCCAACGTCCTGACTTTC

D gene: -
clone size: -
J gene: TRBJ2-2
V gene: TRBV7-9
CDR3 protein: CASSFWGTGELFF
CDR3 DNA: TGTGCCAGCAGCTTTTGGGGCACCGGGGAGCTGTTTTTT

D gene: TRBD1
clone size: -
J gene: TRBJ1-1
V gene: TRBV7-8
CDR3 protein: CASSLDRGNTEAFF
CDR3 DNA: TGTGCCAGCAGCCTAGACAGGGGGAACACTGAAGCTTTCTTT

D gene: TRBD2
clone size: -
J gene: TRBJ2-3
V gene: TRBV9
CDR3 protein: CASSVAAGAPTDTQYF
CDR3 DNA: TGTGCCAGCAGCGTAGCAGCGGGAGCCCCCACAGATACGCAGTATTTT

D gene: TRBD2
clone size: -
J gene: TRBJ2-2
V gene: TRBV2
CDR3 protein: CASSPWGGKLAGELFF
CDR3 DNA: TGTGCCAGCAGTCCTTGGGGAGGGAAGCTGGCCGGGGAGCTGTTTTTT

D gene: TRBD1
clone size: once
J gene: TRBJ2-1
V gene: TRBV28
CDR3 protein: CASISGGFRNNEQFF
CDR3 DNA: TGTGCCAGCATCTCAGGGGGTTTCAGAAACAATGAGCAGTTCTTC

D gene: -
clone size: -
J gene: TRBJ2-7
V gene: TRBV19
CDR3 protein: CASSPTLGLPNEQYF
CDR3 DNA: TGTGCCAGTAGTCCGACTTTGGGACTCCCCAACGAGCAGTACTTC

D gene: -
clone size: few
J gene: TRBJ1-2
V gene: TRBV7-2
CDR3 protein: CASSLVTGYGYTF
CDR3 DNA: TGTGCCAGCAGCTTAGTTACGGGCTATGGCTACACCTTC

D gene: -
clone size: -
J gene: TRBJ1-1
V gene: TRBV5-4
CDR3 protein: CASSPAGVPEAFF
CDR3 DNA: TGTGCCAGCAGCCCAGCAGGGGTCCCGGAAGCTTTCTTT

D gene: -
clone size: -
J gene: TRBJ2-3
V gene: TRBV7-3
CDR3 protein: CASSLQRTWGTDTQYF
CDR3 DNA: TGTGCCAGCAGCCTACAGCGGACGTGGGGCACAGATACGCAGTATTTT

D gene: -
clone size: -
J gene: TRBJ1-2
V gene: TRBV11-2
CDR3 protein: CASSWEGDGYTF
CDR3 DNA: TGTGCCAGCAGCTGGGAGGGGGATGGCTACACCTTC

D gene: -
clone size: -
J gene: TRBJ2-6
V gene: TRBV6-5
CDR3 protein: CASSYRSTGANVLTF
CDR3 DNA: TGTGCCAGCAGTTACAGGAGCACTGGGGCCAACGTCCTGACTTTC

D gene: -
clone size: -
J gene: TRBJ1-2
V gene: TRBV5-4
CDR3 protein: CASSLYQATNYGYTF
CDR3 DNA: TGTGCCAGCAGCTTGTACCAGGCTACTAACTATGGCTACACCTTC

D gene: -
clone size: -
J gene: TRBJ1-2
V gene: TRBV11-2
CDR3 protein: CASSLAMGGSVGGYTF
CDR3 DNA: TGTGCCAGCAGCTTGGCTATGGGAGGTTCAGTTGGTGGCTACACCTTC

D gene: -
clone size: -
J gene: TRBJ2-7
V gene: TRBV27
CDR3 protein: CASSPWNGAYEQYF
CDR3 DNA: TGTGCCAGCAGTCCCTGGAACGGGGCCTACGAGCAGTACTTC

D gene: TRBD2
clone size: -
J gene: TRBJ2-1
V gene: TRBV5-1
CDR3 protein: CASSSGAGGYNEQFF
CDR3 DNA: TGCGCCAGCAGCTCAGGAGCGGGGGGTTACAATGAGCAGTTCTTC

D gene: -
clone size: -
J gene: TRBJ2-2
V gene: TRBV11-2
CDR3 protein: CASSYLRANTGELFF
CDR3 DNA: TGTGCCAGCTCATACTTGCGGGCGAACACCGGGGAGCTGTTTTTT

D gene: -
clone size: -
J gene: TRBJ2-3
V gene: TRBV7-7
CDR3 protein: CASSPGLGLADTQYF
CDR3 DNA: TGTGCTAGCAGCCCTGGACTTGGCCTGGCAGATACGCAGTATTTT

D gene: -
clone size: -
J gene: TRBJ2-5
V gene: TRBV7-3
CDR3 protein: CASSLTYIETQYF
CDR3 DNA: TGTGCCAGCAGCTTAACCTATATAGAGACCCAGTACTTC

D gene: TRBD1
clone size: -
J gene: TRBJ1-2
V gene: TRBV5-4
CDR3 protein: CASSLAPGQGYGYTF
CDR3 DNA: TGTGCCAGCAGCTTGGCCCCGGGACAGGGGTATGGCTACACCTTC